This TCR beta chain was documented in a study of tissue T cells after allogeneic stem cell transplantation. Points from the study as a whole: Only a limited share of tissue TCRs appeared in blood or spleen. Anatomically similar tissues had similar TCR repertoires within each patient.

CDR1 KGHPV and CDR2 FQNQEV come from the germline V gene (reference sequence). V was clipped by 2 bases and J by 3 bases, with 8 bases between them. The CDR3 is made up of 14 amino acids. Sequencing was performed with immunoSEQ multiplex PCR; in TCRdb, only in-frame clones are kept and a portion is missing. The top ten clones hold less than 7.5% of a sample with 4,500 to 5,000 clones, around 30% of them seen once. Time point specified: mouse harvest day 14 after allogeneic transplant. Mouse grafts combined 10^7 T-cell-depleted bone marrow cells with 10^6 splenic CD5+ T cells. This clone was seen a handful of times. The antigen is unknown. Germline and genes: mouse. The read finishes 1 residue shy of the CDR3 end, and the germline J gene is used to complete it.

The receptor comes from a female BALB/c mouse given C57BL/6 T cells with graft-versus-host disease after an allogeneic hematopoietic cell transplant. The rearrangement joins TRBV26 to TRBJ1-3, with a weak D call TRBD1 (5 bases). The specimen sequenced was skin. The CDR3 region is CASSLEGSGNTLYF. The CDR3 DNA, read in part, is TGTGCCAGCAGTCTGGAGGGGAGTGGAAATACGCTCTAT.